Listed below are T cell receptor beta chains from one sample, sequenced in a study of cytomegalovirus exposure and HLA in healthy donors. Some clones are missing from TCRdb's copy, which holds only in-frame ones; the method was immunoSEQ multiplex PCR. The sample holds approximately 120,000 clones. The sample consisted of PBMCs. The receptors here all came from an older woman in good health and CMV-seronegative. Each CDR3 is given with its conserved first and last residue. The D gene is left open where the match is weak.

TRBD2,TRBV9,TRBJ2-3,TGTGCCAGCAGCGTAGGGACAGTCACACCGGGACTAGCGGGAGAGAAAGATACGCAGTATTTT,CASSVGTVTPGLAGEKDTQYF
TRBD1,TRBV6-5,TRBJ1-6,TGTGCCAGCAGAAGAGGACAGGGTGATTCACCCCTCCACTTT,CASRRGQGDSPLHF
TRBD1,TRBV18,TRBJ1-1,TGTGCCAGCTCACCTCGACAGGGGCAAGATGAAGCTTTCTTT,CASSPRQGQDEAFF
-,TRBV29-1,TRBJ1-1,TGCAGCGGCGGACAGACGAACACTGAAGCTTTCTTT,CSGGQTNTEAFF
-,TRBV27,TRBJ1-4,TGTGCCAGCAGTTTATTCGAGGAGAACCAGCGGACTAATGAAAAACTGTTTTTT,CASSLFEENQRTNEKLFF
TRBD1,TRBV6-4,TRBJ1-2,TGTGCCAGCAGTGAATACCTGATCCCTGTGACAGGGAGTGACTATGGCTACACCTTC,CASSEYLIPVTGSDYGYTF
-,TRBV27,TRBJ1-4,TGTGCCAGCAGTTTGGAGTTTATTACCGCAACTAATGAAAAACTGTTTTTT,CASSLEFITATNEKLFF
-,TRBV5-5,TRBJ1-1,TGTGCCAGCAGCTTAGCCACCGGGACTCTCGACACTGAAGCTTTCTTT,CASSLATGTLDTEAFF
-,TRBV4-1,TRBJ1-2,TGCGCCAGCAGCCAAGATAGGAACAGGGACGGCTACACCTTC,CASSQDRNRDGYTF
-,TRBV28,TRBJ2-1,TGTGCCAGCAGTTCCCCTAGGGGGGAGCAGTTCTTC,CASSSPRGEQFF
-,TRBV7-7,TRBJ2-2,TGTGCTAGCAGCTTAGCTAGCTTTACAAACACCGGGGAGCTGTTTTTT,CASSLASFTNTGELFF
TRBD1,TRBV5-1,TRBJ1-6,TGCGCCAGCAGCGCCCAGTCGACAGGGGTGTTTTCACCCCTCCACTTT,CASSAQSTGVFSPLHF
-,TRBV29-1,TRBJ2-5,TGCAGCGTTGCGGAGACAGCCCAAGAGACCCAGTACTTC,CSVAETAQETQYF
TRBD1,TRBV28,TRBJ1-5,TGTGCCAGCAGCCCTACAGGGGCGAGCAATCAGCCCCAGCATTTT,CASSPTGASNQPQHF
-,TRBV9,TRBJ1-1,TGTGCCAGCAGCGCCATCGGGGGAAACACTGAAGCTTTCTTT,CASSAIGGNTEAFF
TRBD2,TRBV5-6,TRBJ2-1,TGTGCCAGCAGCTTGACTTGGGGGGGGGACAATGAGCAGTTCTTC,CASSLTWGGDNEQFF
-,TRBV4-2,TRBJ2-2,TGTGCCAGCAGCCAAGATAGTGGCGGGGAGCTGTTTTTT,CASSQDSGGELFF
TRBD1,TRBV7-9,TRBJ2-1,TGTGCCAGCCGCCAGGGGACAGGGTTCCGAAATGAGCAGTTCTTC,CASRQGTGFRNEQFF
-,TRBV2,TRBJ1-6,TGTGCCAGCAGTGAAAGGGGGGGAGATAATTCACCCCTCCACTTT,CASSERGGDNSPLHF
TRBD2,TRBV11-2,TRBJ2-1,TGTGCCAGCAGCAAGACTAGCAGTCCTGTCTTC,CASSKTSSPVF
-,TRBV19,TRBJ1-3,TGTGCCAGTAGTATCGGGGTCGGAAACACCATATATTTT,CASSIGVGNTIYF
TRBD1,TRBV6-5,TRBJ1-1,TGTGCCAGCAGTTCCAAGACAGGGGGCATGGCTTTCTTT,CASSSKTGGMAFF
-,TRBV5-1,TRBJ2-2,TGCGCCAGCAGCTTACAGGGTGACACCGGGGAGCTGTTTTTT,CASSLQGDTGELFF
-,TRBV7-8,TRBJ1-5,TGTGCCAGCAGCTTTCGGTTTAGCAATCAGCCCCAGCATTTT,CASSFRFSNQPQHF
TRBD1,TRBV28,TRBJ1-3,TGTGCCAGCAGATCGGGACAGTTCTCTGGAAACACCATATATTTT,CASRSGQFSGNTIYF
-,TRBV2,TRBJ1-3,TGTGCCACGGACACAGGGTTGGGAAACACCATATATTTT,CATDTGLGNTIYF
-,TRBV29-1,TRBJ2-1,TGCAGCGTAGCTTCCACCTACAATGAGCAGTTCTTC,CSVASTYNEQFF
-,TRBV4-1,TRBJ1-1,TGCGCCAGCAGCCGAGCGGTGAACACTGAAGCTTTCTTT,CASSRAVNTEAFF
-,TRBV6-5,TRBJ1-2,TGTGCCAGCAGTTACCACAGGGTAGCTAACTATGGCTACACCTTC,CASSYHRVANYGYTF
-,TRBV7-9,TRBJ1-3,TGTGCCAGCATTGTAGGGGCGCTCTCTGGAAACACCATATATTTT,CASIVGALSGNTIYF
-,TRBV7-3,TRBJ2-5,TGTGCCAGCAGTAAGCGTGATGGACAAGAGACCCAGTACTTC,CASSKRDGQETQYF
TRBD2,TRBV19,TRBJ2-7,TGTGCCAGTAGTATCGGGACTAGCGGTACCTACGAGCAGTACTTC,CASSIGTSGTYEQYF
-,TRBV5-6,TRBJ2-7,TGTGCCAGCAGCTTGGGGCCGCGGGGCGGCGAGCAGTACTTC,CASSLGPRGGEQYF
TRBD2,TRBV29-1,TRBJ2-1,TGCAGCGTAGATAGCGGGAGGGCCACCAATGAGCAGTTCTTC,CSVDSGRATNEQFF
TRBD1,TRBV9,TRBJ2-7,TGTGCCAGCAGCGTAGGGAGTGAGACAGGGGGCATCTACGAGCAGTACTTC,CASSVGSETGGIYEQYF
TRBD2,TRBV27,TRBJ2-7,TGTGCCAGCAGTCCAGGGCTGGGGGGGGGCGAGCAGTACTTC,CASSPGLGGGEQYF
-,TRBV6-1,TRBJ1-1,TGTGCCAGCAGTGAAGAGTCCCCAGGGTTTGGCACTGAAGCTTTCTTT,CASSEESPGFGTEAFF
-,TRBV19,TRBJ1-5,TGTGCCAGTACGGGCAGGGACAATCAGCCCCAGCATTTT,CASTGRDNQPQHF
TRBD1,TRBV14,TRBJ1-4,TGTGCCAGCAGCGCCCGACAGGGGGTGAATGAAAAACTGTTTTTT,CASSARQGVNEKLFF
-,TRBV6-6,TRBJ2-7,TGTGCCAGCACCCTCGCAGGGGCTCACGAGCAGTACTTC,CASTLAGAHEQYF
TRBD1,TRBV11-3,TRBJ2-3,TGTGCCAGCAGCTCGAGGTCCCCGGGACAGGGGGGCACAGATACGCAGTATTTT,CASSSRSPGQGGTDTQYF
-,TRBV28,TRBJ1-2,TGTGCCAGCAGAGTAGGACAGTACTATGGCTACACCTTC,CASRVGQYYGYTF
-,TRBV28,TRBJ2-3,TGTGCCAGCAGCACTAGTTCAGTTTTCAGGGATACGCAGTATTTT,CASSTSSVFRDTQYF
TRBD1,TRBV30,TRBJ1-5,TGTGCCTGGAGTGGAGGACAGGGACGCTTCCAGCCCCAGCATTTT,CAWSGGQGRFQPQHF
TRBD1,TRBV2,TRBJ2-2,TGTGCCGGTCAGGGGGACACTTACACCGGGGAGCTGTTTTTT,CAGQGDTYTGELFF
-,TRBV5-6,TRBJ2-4,TGTGCCAGCAGCTTAGGGGTCGAAAAAAACATTCAGTACTTC,CASSLGVEKNIQYF